A single sample is the source of the 10 T cell receptor beta chains below, sequenced in a study of blood T cell repertoires in COVID-19. This table comes from immunoSEQ multiplex PCR, and its TCRdb copy is limited to in-frame clones, with some not included. In the table there are around 240,000 clones, approximately 84% of which are singletons. Sequencing was performed on peripheral blood. The receptors were gathered from a woman of 80 years or more with acute or convalescent COVID-19.

This chain joins TRBV6-5 and TRBJ2-1; 9 bases match TRBD2. The CDR3 is 15 amino acids. J was trimmed by 3 bases and V by 7 bases; bases with no gene match: 7. Germline CDR1 MNHEY, CDR2 SVGAGI. The CDR3 DNA follows: TGTGCCAGCACCACTCTAGCGGGGATCTACAATGAGCAGTTCTTC. This gives the protein CASTTLAGIYNEQFF.

The chain recombines TRBV28 with TRBJ2-5; D is unclear. This CDR3 has 12 amino acids. CDR1 MDHEN and CDR2 SYDVKM come from the germline V gene. Trimming shortened V by 1 base and J by 5 bases, and 5 bases separated the two germline ends. The CDR3 spells CASSLLVETQYF. In DNA, the CDR3 is TGTGCCAGCAGTTTATTAGTGGAGACCCAGTACTTC.

The V and J genes are TRBV5-1 and TRBJ2-1; D perhaps matches TRBD2 (6 bases). The CDR3 runs 15 residues. Germline V lookup: CDR1 SGHRS, CDR2 YFSETQ. Trimming removed 1 base at V and 6 bases at J, with 14 bases between. For the CDR3, the DNA is TGCGCCAGCAGCTTGTACGGGACTGTGGTCAATGAGCAGTTCTTC. Its protein is CASSLYGTVVNEQFF.

The J gene is TRBJ2-5, the V gene TRBV4-2; perhaps TRBD2 as D (6 bases). CDR3 length: 17 residues. V was pared by 0 bases and J by 2 bases, with 16 bases between. CDR1 is LGHNA and CDR2 is YNFKEQ in the germline V gene. For the CDR3, the DNA is TGTGCCAGCAGCCAAGACCCAAAGGGACTGTCACAAGAGACCCAGTACTTC. This gives the protein CASSQDPKGLSQETQYF.

V and J are TRBV9 and TRBJ2-3; TRBD2 aligns across 8 bases. The CDR3 loop spans 14 amino acids. CDR1 and CDR2 (germline): SGDLS, YYNGEE. V lost 1 base and J lost 4; bases outside the gene matches: 2. CDR3 coding DNA: TGTGCCAGCAGCGTAACGGGAGGGGCAGATACGCAGTATTTT. The encoded protein is CASSVTGGADTQYF.

The rearrangement links TRBV11-2 to TRBJ1-2, with TRBD1 matching over 7 bases. This CDR3 is built from 14 residues. Germline loops: CDR1 SGHAT, CDR2 FQNNGV. With V trimmed by 4 bases and J by 1 base, 3 bases remained unmatched. The CDR3 reads CASSWTGHNYGYTF. CDR3 nucleotides: TGTGCCAGCAGCTGGACAGGTCATAACTATGGCTACACCTTC.

The chain uses TRBV5-1 and TRBJ2-1; 7 bases fit TRBD1. V dropped 4 bases and J dropped 2; count of bases not matched to a gene: 6. Germline V CDR1 and CDR2: SGHRS, YFSETQ. The CDR3 totals 15 residues. The CDR3 spells CASSLSQGPYNEQFF. The CDR3 DNA follows: TGCGCCAGCAGCCTCTCACAGGGGCCCTACAATGAGCAGTTCTTC.

This sequence joins TRBV5-6 and TRBJ2-3; tentative D call: TRBD2 (5 bases). The germline CDR1 and CDR2 sequences are SGHDT and YYEEEE. V shed 3 bases and J shed 1 base, with 12 bases lying between them. This CDR3 comprises 15 residues. CDR3 DNA: TGTGCCAGCAGCTCTAAAAAGGGAGGCACAGATACGCAGTATTTT. It codes for CASSSKKGGTDTQYF.

The rearrangement joins TRBV7-9 to TRBJ1-1, with D possibly matching TRBD1 (6 bases). Trimming cost V 1 base and J 1 base, with 16 bases left between them. This CDR3 region has 17 residues. Germline assignment: CDR1 SEHNR and CDR2 FQNEAQ (reference sequence). Here the CDR3 reads CASSLGDTLRENTEAFF. CDR3 DNA sequence: TGTGCCAGCAGCTTAGGGGACACCCTTCGGGAGAACACTGAAGCTTTCTTT.

J is TRBJ2-1 and V is TRBV5-6, with 10 bases fitting TRBD2. From germline, CDR1 is SGHDT and CDR2 YYEEEE. The V and J ends lost 2 bases and 7 bases, in that order; junction bases with no gene match: 15. This CDR3 contains 18 residues. CDR3 amino acids: CASSLRPQRLAGLNEQFF. CDR3 bases: TGTGCCAGCAGCTTACGTCCTCAGAGACTAGCGGGCCTAAATGAGCAGTTCTTC.